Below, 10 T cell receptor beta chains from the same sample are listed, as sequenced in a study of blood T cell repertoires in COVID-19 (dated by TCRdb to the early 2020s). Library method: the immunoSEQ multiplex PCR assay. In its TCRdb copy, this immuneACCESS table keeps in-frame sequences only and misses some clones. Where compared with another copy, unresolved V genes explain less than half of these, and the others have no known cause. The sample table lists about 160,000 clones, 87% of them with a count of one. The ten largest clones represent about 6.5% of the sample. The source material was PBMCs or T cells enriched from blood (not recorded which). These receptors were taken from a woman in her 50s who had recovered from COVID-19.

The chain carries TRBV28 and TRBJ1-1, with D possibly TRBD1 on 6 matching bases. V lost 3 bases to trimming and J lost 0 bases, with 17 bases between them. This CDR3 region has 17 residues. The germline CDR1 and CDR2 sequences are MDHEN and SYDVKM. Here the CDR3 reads CASSFVLAGDMNTEAFF. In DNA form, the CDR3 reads TGTGCCAGCAGTTTCGTCTTGGCAGGGGACATGAACACTGAAGCTTTCTTT.

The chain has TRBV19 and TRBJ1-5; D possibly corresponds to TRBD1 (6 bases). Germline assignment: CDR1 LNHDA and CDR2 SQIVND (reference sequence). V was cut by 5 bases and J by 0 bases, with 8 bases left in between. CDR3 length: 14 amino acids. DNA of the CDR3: TGTGCCAGTAGTCTGGACAGTAGCAATCAGCCCCAGCATTTT. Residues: CASSLDSSNQPQHF.

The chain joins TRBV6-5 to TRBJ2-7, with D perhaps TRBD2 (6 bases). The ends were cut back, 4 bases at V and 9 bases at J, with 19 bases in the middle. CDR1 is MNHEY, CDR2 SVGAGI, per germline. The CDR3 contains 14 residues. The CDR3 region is CASSWDGASGGQYF. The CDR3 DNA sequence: TGTGCCAGCAGTTGGGACGGAGCCTCCGGGGGGCAGTACTTC.

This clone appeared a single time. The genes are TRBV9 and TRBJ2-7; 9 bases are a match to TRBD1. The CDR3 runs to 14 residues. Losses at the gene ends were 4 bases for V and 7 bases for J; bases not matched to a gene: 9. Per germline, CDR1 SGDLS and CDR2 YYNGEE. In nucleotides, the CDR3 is TGTGCCAGCAGCTCGGCGGGACAGGGAGCTGAGCAGTACTTC. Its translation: CASSSAGQGAEQYF.

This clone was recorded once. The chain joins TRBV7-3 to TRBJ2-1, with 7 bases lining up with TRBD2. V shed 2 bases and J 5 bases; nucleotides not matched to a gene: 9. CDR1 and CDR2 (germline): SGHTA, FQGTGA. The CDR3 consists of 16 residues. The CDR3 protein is CASSLVLADMNNEQFF. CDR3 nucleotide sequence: TGTGCCAGCAGCTTAGTCCTAGCGGATATGAACAATGAGCAGTTCTTC.

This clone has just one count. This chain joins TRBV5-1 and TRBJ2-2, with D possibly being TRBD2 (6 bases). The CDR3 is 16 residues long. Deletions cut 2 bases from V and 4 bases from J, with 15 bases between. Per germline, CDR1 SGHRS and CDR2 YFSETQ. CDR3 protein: CASSFGGTDPTGELFF. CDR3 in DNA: TGCGCCAGCAGCTTTGGCGGGACCGACCCCACCGGGGAGCTGTTTTTT.

CDR3 coding DNA: TGTGCCAGCAGCCTCGGGACAGGGCTGGGCACAGATACGCAGTATTTT. This translates into CASSLGTGLGTDTQYF. The rearrangement links TRBV5-5 to TRBJ2-3, with TRBD1 matching 9 bases. V dropped 4 bases and J dropped 1; count of bases not matched to a gene: 7. CDR3 length: 16 residues. Germline CDR1 is SGHKS and CDR2 is YYEKEE (reference sequence).

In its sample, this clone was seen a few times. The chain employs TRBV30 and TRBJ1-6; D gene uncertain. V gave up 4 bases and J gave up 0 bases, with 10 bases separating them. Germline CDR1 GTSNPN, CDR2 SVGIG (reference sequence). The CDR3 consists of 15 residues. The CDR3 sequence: CAWTRGSSYNSPLHF. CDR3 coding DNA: TGTGCCTGGACACGAGGAAGCTCCTATAATTCACCCCTCCACTTT.

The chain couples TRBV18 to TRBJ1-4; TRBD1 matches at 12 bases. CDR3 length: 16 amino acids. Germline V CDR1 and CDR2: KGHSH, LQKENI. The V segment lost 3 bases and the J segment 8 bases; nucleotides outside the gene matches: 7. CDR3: CASSPNSGTGGEKLFF. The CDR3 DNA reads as TGTGCCAGCTCACCTAACTCCGGGACAGGGGGCGAAAAACTGTTTTTT.

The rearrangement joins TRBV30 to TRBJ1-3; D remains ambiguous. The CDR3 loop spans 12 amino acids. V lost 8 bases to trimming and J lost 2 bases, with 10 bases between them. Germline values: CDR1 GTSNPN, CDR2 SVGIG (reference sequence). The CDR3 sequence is CARGLTGNTIYF. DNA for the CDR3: TGTGCCCGCGGGCTCACTGGAAACACCATATATTTT.